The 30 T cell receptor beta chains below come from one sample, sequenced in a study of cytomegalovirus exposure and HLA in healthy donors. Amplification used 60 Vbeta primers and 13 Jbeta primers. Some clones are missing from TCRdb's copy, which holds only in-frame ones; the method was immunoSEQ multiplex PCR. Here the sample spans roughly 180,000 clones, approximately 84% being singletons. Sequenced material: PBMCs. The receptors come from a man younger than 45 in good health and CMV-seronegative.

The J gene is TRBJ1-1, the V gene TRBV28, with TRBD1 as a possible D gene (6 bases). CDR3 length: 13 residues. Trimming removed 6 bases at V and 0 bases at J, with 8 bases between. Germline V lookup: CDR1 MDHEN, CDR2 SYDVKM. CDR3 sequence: CASRYRVNTEAFF. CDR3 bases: TGTGCCAGCAGGTACAGGGTGAACACTGAAGCTTTCTTT.

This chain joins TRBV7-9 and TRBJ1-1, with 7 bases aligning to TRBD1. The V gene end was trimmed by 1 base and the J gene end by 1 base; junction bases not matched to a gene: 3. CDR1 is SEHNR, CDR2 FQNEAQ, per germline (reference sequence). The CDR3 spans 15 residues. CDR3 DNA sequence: TGTGCCAGCAGCTTAGATCAGGGGGGGAACACTGAAGCTTTCTTT. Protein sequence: CASSLDQGGNTEAFF. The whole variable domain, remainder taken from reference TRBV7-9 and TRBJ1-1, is DTGVSQNPRHKITKRGQNVTFRCDPISEHNRLYWYRQTLGQGPEFLTYFQNEAQLEKSRLLSDRFSAERPKGSFSTLEIQRTEQGDSAMYLCASSLDQGGNTEAFFGQGTRLTVV.

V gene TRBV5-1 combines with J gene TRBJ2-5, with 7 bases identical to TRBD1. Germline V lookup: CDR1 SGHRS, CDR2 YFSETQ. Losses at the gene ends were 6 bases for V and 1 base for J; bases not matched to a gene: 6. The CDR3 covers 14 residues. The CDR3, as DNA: TGCGCCAGCACGAGGGGGCAAAGCCAAGAGACCCAGTACTTC. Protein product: CASTRGQSQETQYF.

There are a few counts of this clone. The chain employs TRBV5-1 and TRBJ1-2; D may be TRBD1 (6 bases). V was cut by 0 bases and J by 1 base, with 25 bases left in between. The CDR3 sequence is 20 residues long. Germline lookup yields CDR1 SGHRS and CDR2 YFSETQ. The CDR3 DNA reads TGCGCCAGCAGCTTGGACGGTCTTGTCCGGGGGGGGGCCGATAACTATGGCTACACCTTC. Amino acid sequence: CASSLDGLVRGGADNYGYTF.

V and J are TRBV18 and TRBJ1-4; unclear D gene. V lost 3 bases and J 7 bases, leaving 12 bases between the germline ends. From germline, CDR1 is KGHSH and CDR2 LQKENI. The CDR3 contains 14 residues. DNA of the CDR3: TGTGCCAGCTCACCGGGGTTAGGGAGTGAAAAACTGTTTTTT. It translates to CASSPGLGSEKLFF.

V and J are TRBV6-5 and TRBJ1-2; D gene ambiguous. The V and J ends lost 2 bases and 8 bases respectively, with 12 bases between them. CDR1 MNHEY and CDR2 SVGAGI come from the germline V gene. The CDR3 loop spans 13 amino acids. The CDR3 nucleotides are TGTGCCAGCAGTTACACCCGAGGGAACGGCTACACCTTC. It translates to CASSYTRGNGYTF.

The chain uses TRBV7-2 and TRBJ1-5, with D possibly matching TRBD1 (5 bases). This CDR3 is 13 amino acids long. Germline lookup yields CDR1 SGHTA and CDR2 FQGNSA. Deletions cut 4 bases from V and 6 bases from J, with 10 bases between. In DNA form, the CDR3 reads TGTGCCAGCAGCTCTGACAGATTTCAGCCCCAGCATTTT. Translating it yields CASSSDRFQPQHF.

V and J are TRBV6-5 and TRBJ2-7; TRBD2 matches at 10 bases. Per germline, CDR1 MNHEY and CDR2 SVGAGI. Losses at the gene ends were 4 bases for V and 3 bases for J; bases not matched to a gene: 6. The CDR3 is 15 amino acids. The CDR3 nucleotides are TGTGCCAGCAGTTCGGGACTAGCGAGCTTCTACGAGCAGTACTTC. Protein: CASSSGLASFYEQYF.

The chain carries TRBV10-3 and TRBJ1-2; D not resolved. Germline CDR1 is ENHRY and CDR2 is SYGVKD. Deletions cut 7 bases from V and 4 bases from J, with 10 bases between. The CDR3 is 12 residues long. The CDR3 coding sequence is TGTGCCATCAAATGGGAGCCCTATGGCTACACCTTC. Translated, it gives CAIKWEPYGYTF.

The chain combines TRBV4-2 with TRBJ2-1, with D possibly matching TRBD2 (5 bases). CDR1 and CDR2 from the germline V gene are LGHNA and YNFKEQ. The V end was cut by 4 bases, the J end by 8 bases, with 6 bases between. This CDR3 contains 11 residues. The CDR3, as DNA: TGTGCCAGCAGCCCCGGGGATGAGCAGTTCTTC. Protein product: CASSPGDEQFF.

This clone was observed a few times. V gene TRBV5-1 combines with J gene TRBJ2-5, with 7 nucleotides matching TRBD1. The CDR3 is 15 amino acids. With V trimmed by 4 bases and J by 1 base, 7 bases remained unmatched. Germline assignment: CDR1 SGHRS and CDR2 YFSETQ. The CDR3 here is CASSTSGTAQETQYF. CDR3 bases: TGCGCCAGCAGCACATCCGGGACAGCCCAAGAGACCCAGTACTTC.

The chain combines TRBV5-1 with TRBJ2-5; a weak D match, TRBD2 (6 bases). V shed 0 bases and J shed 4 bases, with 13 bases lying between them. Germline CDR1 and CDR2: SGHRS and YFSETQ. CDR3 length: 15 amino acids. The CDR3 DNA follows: TGCGCCAGCAGCTTGGCCGAAGGAGGGATAGAGACCCAGTACTTC. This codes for CASSLAEGGIETQYF.

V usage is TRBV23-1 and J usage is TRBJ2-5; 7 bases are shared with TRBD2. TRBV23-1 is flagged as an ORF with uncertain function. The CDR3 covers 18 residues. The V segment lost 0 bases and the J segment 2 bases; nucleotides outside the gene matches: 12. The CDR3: CASSQSRGRRESQETQYF. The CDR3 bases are TGCGCCAGCAGTCAATCGAGAGGTAGGCGGGAGTCACAAGAGACCCAGTACTTC.

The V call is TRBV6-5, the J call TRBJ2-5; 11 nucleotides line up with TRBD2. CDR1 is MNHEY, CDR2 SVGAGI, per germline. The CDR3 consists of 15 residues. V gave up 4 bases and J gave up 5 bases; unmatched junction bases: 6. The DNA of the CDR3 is TGTGCCAGCAGTTTAGCGGGGGGGCGTCAGGAGACCCAGTACTTC. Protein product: CASSLAGGRQETQYF.

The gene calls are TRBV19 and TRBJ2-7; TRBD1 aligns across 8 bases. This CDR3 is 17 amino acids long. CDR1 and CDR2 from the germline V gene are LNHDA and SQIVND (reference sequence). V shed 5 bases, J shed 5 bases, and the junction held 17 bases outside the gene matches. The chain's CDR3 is CASSLRQVGTGLDEQYF. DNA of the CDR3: TGTGCCAGTAGTTTACGTCAGGTGGGGACAGGTCTTGACGAGCAGTACTTC.

The CDR3 sequence: CASTDNQPQHF. The CDR3 DNA follows: TGTGCCAGCACAGACAATCAGCCCCAGCATTTT. The rearrangement uses TRBV6-1 and TRBJ1-5; no definite D call. Per the germline V gene, CDR1 is MNHNS and CDR2 is SASEGT. The V end lost 7 bases, the J end lost 3 bases, and 4 bases lay between the germline ends. The CDR3 is made up of 11 amino acids.

CDR3 amino acids: CASSTWDIPSGYTF. Here the CDR3 DNA reads TGTGCCAGCAGTACGTGGGACATTCCCAGTGGCTACACCTTC. The chain uses TRBV6-1 and TRBJ1-2; tentatively, D is TRBD1 (6 bases). This CDR3 has 14 residues. Trimming took 5 bases from V and 7 from J, leaving 17 bases between them. The germline V gene encodes CDR1 MNHNS and CDR2 SASEGT.

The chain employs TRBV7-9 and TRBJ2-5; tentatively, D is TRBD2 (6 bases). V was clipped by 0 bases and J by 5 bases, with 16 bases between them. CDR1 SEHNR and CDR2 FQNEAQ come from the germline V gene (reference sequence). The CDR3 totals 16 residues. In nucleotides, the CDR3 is TGTGCCAGCAGCTTAGCGATGCCTCTTGGAGGGGAGACCCAGTACTTC. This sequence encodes CASSLAMPLGGETQYF.

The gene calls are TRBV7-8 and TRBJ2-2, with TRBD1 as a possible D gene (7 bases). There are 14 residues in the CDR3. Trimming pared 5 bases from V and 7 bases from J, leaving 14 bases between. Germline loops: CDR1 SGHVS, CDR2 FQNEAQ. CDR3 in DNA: TGTGCCAGCAGCCGTGACAGGGAGGACGGGGAGCTGTTTTTT. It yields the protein CASSRDREDGELFF.

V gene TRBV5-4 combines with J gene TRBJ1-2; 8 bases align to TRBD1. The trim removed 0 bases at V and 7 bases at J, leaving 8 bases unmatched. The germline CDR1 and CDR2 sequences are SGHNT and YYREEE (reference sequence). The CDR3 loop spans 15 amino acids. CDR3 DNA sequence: TGTGCCAGCAGCTTGGCTGGACAGGGATTAGGTGGCTACACCTTC. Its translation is CASSLAGQGLGGYTF.

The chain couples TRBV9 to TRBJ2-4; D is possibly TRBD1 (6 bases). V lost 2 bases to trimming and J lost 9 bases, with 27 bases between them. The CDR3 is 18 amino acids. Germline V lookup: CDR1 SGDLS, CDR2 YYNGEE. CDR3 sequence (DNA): TGTGCCAGCAGCGTCCCCACACCACAGGGCAAAAGGCGGGTCATTCAGTACTTC. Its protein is CASSVPTPQGKRRVIQYF.

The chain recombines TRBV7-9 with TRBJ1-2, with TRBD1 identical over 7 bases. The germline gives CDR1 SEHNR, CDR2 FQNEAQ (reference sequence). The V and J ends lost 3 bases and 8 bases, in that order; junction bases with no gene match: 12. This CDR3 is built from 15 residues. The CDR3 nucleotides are TGTGCCAGCAGCTTTCTGGGCAGGGGGTTTGTCGGCTACACCTTC. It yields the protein CASSFLGRGFVGYTF. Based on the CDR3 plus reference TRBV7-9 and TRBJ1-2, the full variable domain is DTGVSQNPRHKITKRGQNVTFRCDPISEHNRLYWYRQTLGQGPEFLTYFQNEAQLEKSRLLSDRFSAERPKGSFSTLEIQRTEQGDSAMYLCASSFLGRGFVGYTFGSGTRLTVV.

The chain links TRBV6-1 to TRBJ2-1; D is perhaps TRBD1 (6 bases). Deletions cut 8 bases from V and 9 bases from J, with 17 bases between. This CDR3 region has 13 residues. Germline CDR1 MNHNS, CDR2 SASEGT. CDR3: CASGPKGVLEQFF. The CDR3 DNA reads TGTGCCAGCGGTCCAAAGGGGGTACTTGAGCAGTTCTTC.

CDR3 residues: CASSPGQTESYEQYF. CDR3 bases: TGTGCCAGCTCACCTGGACAGACAGAGTCCTACGAGCAGTACTTC. The chain joins TRBV18 to TRBJ2-7, with a weak D call TRBD1 (6 bases). V lost 3 bases and J lost 1, with 13 bases in between. Germline lookup yields CDR1 KGHSH and CDR2 LQKENI. The CDR3 sequence is 15 residues long.

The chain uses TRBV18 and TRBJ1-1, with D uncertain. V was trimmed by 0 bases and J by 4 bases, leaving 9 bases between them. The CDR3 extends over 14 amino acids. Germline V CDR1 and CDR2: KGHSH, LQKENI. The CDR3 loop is CASSPPGRGTEAFF. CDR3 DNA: TGTGCCAGCTCACCACCGGGCCGGGGCACTGAAGCTTTCTTT.

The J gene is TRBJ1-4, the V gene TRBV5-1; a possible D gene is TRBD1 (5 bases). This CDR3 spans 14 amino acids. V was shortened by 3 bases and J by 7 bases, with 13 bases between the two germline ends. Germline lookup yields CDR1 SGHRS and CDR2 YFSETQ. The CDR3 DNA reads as TGCGCCAGCAGCTCGGGAAGCGGGGGTGAAAAACTGTTTTTT. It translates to CASSSGSGGEKLFF.

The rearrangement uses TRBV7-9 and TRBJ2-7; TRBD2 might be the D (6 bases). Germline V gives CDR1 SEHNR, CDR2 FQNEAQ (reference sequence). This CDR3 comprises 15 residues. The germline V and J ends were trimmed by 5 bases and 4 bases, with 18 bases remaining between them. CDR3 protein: CASSPGTGPTYEQYF. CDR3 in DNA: TGTGCCAGCAGCCCAGGGACTGGGCCTACGTACGAGCAGTACTTC.

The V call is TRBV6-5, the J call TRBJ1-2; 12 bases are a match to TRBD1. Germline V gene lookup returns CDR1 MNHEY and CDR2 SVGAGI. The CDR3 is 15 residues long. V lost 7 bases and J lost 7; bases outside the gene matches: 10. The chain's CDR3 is CASTVEGQGAPGYTF. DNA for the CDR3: TGTGCCAGCACCGTAGAGGGACAGGGGGCGCCTGGCTACACCTTC.

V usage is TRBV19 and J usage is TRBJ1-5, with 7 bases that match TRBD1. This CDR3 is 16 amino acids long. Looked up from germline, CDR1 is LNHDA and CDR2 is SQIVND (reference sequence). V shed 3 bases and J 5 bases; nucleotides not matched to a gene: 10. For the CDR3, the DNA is TGTGCCAGTAGTATTCCATTCCGGGACAGACATCAGCCCCAGCATTTT. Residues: CASSIPFRDRHQPQHF.

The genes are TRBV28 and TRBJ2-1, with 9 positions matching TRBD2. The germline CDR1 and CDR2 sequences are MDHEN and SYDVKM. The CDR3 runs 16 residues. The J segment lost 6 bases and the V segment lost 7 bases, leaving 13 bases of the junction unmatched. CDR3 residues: CASTLGRAGGSNEQFF. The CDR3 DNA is TGTGCCAGCACCCTCGGACGAGCGGGGGGAAGCAATGAGCAGTTCTTC.